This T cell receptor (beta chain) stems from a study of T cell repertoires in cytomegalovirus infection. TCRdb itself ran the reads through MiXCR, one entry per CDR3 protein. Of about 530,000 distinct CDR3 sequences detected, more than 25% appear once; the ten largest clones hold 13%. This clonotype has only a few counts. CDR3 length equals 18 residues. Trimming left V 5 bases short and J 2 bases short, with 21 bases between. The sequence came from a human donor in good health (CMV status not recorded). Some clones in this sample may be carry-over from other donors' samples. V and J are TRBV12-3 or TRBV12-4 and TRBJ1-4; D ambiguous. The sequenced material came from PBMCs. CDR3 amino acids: CASSKNYGRRATNEKLFF. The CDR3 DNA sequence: TGTGCCAGCAGTAAAAACTACGGCAGGAGGGCGACTAATGAAAAACTGTTTTTT.